This T cell receptor (beta chain) was retrieved from a study of T cells in Graves' hyperthyroidism and ophthalmopathy. Together with thyroid ultrasound, orbital computed tomography, serum thyroxine and TRAb, clinical symptoms were used for diagnoses. The CDR3 has 15 residues. Germline loops: CDR1 SGHTA, CDR2 FQGNSA. V dropped 4 bases and J dropped 5 bases, with 17 bases sitting between them. RNA transcripts gave rise to amplified TCR beta CDR3 regions. HTBI primers drove first-round RT-PCR of the TCR CDR3. TCRdb passed the multiplex PCR reads through MiXCR, listing each CDR3 protein once. Altogether over 300,000 distinct CDR3 sequences are present, approximately 15% being singletons, with the ten largest covering 34%.

This chain connects TRBV7-2 to TRBJ1-1, with a weak D call TRBD1 (5 bases). Sequencing was performed on blood. The receptor was isolated from a woman between 35 and 50 years old with Graves' ophthalmopathy. The CDR3 DNA follows: TGTGCCAGCAGCTCAGGGCCATGGAGAACAACTGAAGCTTTCTTT. It encodes CASSSGPWRTTEAFF.